Detailed here is one T cell receptor beta chain. Its antigen is not identified. The source of the sample is a study of graft-versus-host responses after intestinal transplantation. Study summary: Following induction with anti-thymocyte globulin, all recipients were given tacrolimus and steroids for two to three years.

The V segment lost 0 bases and the J segment 4 bases; nucleotides outside the gene matches: 5. This CDR3 is 16 amino acids long. Per germline, CDR1 SGHTS and CDR2 YDEGEE. Libraries were prepared by immunoSEQ multiplex PCR; TCRdb keeps only in-frame clonotypes and omits some of them. This repertoire shows fewer than 85,000 clones, approximately 94% found once; its top ten account for over 0.45%. The sequence was collected from a human donor who received an intestinal transplant. The source material was unstimulated CD8+ T cells sorted from spleen or lymph node cells, sampled before intestinal transplant. V is TRBV5-8 and J is TRBJ2-1; the match to TRBD1 covers 9 bases. The CDR3 DNA reads TGTGCCAGCAGCTTGGATGGGACAGGGAGTTACAATGAGCAGTTCTTC. Translating it yields CASSLDGTGSYNEQFF.